The 5 T cell receptor beta chains below all came from one sample that was sequenced in a study of shared clonotypes between healthy human individuals. Only in-frame clones appear in the TCRdb table, and some are missing; sequencing was by immunoSEQ multiplex PCR. The repertoire holds over a million clones, with approximately 80% as singletons. Sequenced input: memory CD4+ T cells from PBMCs. Subset specified: CD45RA-negative fraction. All receptors derive from a man between 18 and 35 years old in good health. Some clones in this sample may be carry-over from other donors' samples.

This clone was recorded many times. This chain joins TRBV9 and TRBJ1-1, with 8 bases that match TRBD1. Losses at the gene ends were 2 bases for V and 7 bases for J; bases not matched to a gene: 7. There are 14 residues in the CDR3. The germline gives CDR1 SGDLS, CDR2 YYNGEE. The CDR3: CASSVQGAPNEAFF. Written as DNA, the CDR3 is TGTGCCAGCAGCGTTCAGGGGGCGCCGAATGAAGCTTTCTTT.

The rearrangement joins TRBV19 to TRBJ2-2, with TRBD1 identical over 8 bases. V lost 6 bases to trimming and J lost 1 base; unmatched junction nucleotides: 13. The CDR3 is 18 residues long. CDR1 and CDR2 (germline): LNHDA, SQIVND (reference sequence). CDR3 amino acids: CASRLTRTGTGNTGELFF. For the CDR3, the DNA is TGTGCCAGTAGACTAACTCGAACCGGGACAGGGAACACCGGGGAGCTGTTTTTT.

This clone was seen only a few times. The chain joins TRBV11-1 to TRBJ2-1; TRBD1 agrees at 7 bases. V lost 1 base and J lost 6; bases outside the gene matches: 6. CDR3 length: 15 amino acids. The germline gives CDR1 SGHAT, CDR2 FQDESV (reference sequence). The DNA for the CDR3 is TGTGCCAGCAGCTTAGACAGGGGAGAGGTCAATGAGCAGTTCTTC. Protein: CASSLDRGEVNEQFF.

A word on this clone: Other DNA sequences in the sample encode the same CDR3. The chain joins TRBV5-1 to TRBJ1-2; the match to TRBD1 covers 7 bases. The CDR3 loop spans 13 amino acids. J lost 4 bases, V lost 4 bases, and 4 bases had no gene match. Germline V gene data show CDR1 as SGHRS and CDR2 as YFSETQ. The CDR3 sequence is CASSPGTVYGYTF. In DNA, the CDR3 is TGCGCCAGCAGCCCAGGGACAGTCTATGGCTACACCTTC.

This chain uses TRBV6-1 with TRBJ2-4, with TRBD2 matching 7 bases. Germline V gene lookup returns CDR1 MNHNS and CDR2 SASEGT. Trimming cost V 2 bases and J 1 base; bases outside gene matches: 11. The CDR3 extends over 18 amino acids. In DNA, the CDR3 is TGTGCCAGCAGTGAAATGTGGGGAGGGTCGGGGGCCAAAAACATTCAGTACTTC. Residues: CASSEMWGGSGAKNIQYF.